The source of this TCR beta chain is a study of tumor-infiltrating lymphocytes in primary liver carcinoma. Study at large: Both sexes were represented among patients, who were 30 to 69 years old. Broader study findings: There were only about 8-25% of top clones found in all five tumor regions.

Notes on this clonotype: The target antigen is unknown. A much larger clone sits a single nucleotide away, making a read error possible.

A constant-region primer primed TCR beta cDNA synthesis from roughly 510 ng of total RNA. Employing slightly modified ARM-PCR, three nested multiplex PCR rounds were run, and these gave rise to the TCR beta libraries. With TRBV1-TRBV30 forward primers and a C-beta reverse primer, the first two PCR rounds were run for 9 to 10 cycles each. TCRdb reprocessed the multiplex PCR reads via MiXCR and lists one record per CDR3 protein. The sample includes roughly 120,000 distinct CDR3 sequences, 50% to 80% of them seen just once. Scientists recovered RNA and DNA together from roughly 20-30 mg of unsorted bulk tissue. CDR3 length: 17 amino acids. CDR1 is MNHEY, CDR2 SVGAGI, per germline. Trimming cost V 2 bases and J 3 bases, with 20 bases left between them.

The TCR originated in a woman aged 60 to 75 with primary liver carcinoma and hepatitis B virus infection. Sequencing used liver tumor tissue from sampling region 3. Specified subset: tumor region T3, left-lateral pole. This rearrangement joins TRBV6-5 to TRBJ2-7; weak D call: TRBD2 (5 bases). The CDR3 region is CASSYERPHEGVYEQYF. The CDR3 DNA sequence: TGTGCCAGCAGTTACGAACGACCCCACGAGGGAGTCTACGAGCAGTACTTC.